Each of the 22 T cell receptor beta chains below was sequenced from the same sample in a study of CD8+CD57+ T cells in acquired aplastic anemia listed by TCRdb under 2018. Sequencing took place on an Illumina HiSeq 2000. Genomic DNA served as template for TCR beta VDJ combination and CDR3 sequence profiling. Using fastp trimming at Q25 and MiXCR clonotype assembly, TCRdb reanalyzed the public sequencing data and kept in-frame beta chains. Rows with one shared CDR3 protein collapse into an entry with the most common genes and DNA. The sample yields 150,000 to 200,000 distinct CDR3 sequences; over 40% were counted once. Together, the top ten hold 3.2% of the sample. Expansion of CD8+CD57+ cells had been shown by flow cytometry in the patients chosen for sequencing. Source material: sorted CD4+, CD8+, or CD8+CD57+ T cells (not recorded which) from PBMCs. The source of these receptors is a human donor with aplastic anemia.

The rearrangement links TRBV7-9 to TRBJ1-1, with 8 bases matching TRBD1. CDR1 SEHNR and CDR2 FQNEAQ come from the germline V gene (reference sequence). Trimming took 7 bases from V and 4 from J; bases not matched to a gene: 11. The length of the CDR3 is 15 residues. The chain's CDR3 is CASTTAGTGGTEAFF. The CDR3 DNA follows: TGTGCCAGCACCACTGCCGGGACAGGCGGCACTGAAGCTTTCTTT. Full variable domain (rest looked up from reference TRBV7-9 and TRBJ1-1): DTGVSQNPRHKITKRGQNVTFRCDPISEHNRLYWYRQTLGQGPEFLTYFQNEAQLEKSRLLSDRFSAERPKGSFSTLEIQRTEQGDSAMYLCASTTAGTGGTEAFFGQGTRLTVV.

Turning to this clonotype: Mismatch with germline at one junction end may stem from a read error. The chain joins TRBV9 to TRBJ1-2, with 11 bases that match TRBD1. Germline V gene sequence: CDR1 SGDLS, CDR2 YYNGEE. The CDR3 runs to 16 residues. The CDR3 region is CASSQWIGTGGDGYAF. CDR3 coding DNA: TGTGCCAGCAGCCAATGGATCGGGACAGGGGGTGATGGCTACGCCTTC.

This clonotype was counted only a few times. This chain uses TRBV7-9 with TRBJ2-5, with TRBD1 as a possible D gene (7 bases). V was pared by 4 bases and J by 2 bases, with 17 bases between. Germline V gene lookup returns CDR1 SEHNR and CDR2 FQNEAQ (reference sequence). The CDR3 consists of 16 residues. The DNA for the CDR3 is TGTGCCAGCAGCTCCGGGAGCAGGGGGTTACAAGAGACCCAGTACTTC. It codes for CASSSGSRGLQETQYF.

This clonotype showed up many times. The chain carries TRBV24-1 and TRBJ2-1; 8 bases fit TRBD1. Germline CDR1 and CDR2: KGHDR and SFDVKD. With 3 bases clipped from V and 3 bases from J, the junction kept 6 bases outside the gene matches. This CDR3 comprises 16 residues. The CDR3 DNA reads TGTGCCACCAGTGATGGGACAGGTTGGGACTACAATGAGCAGTTCTTC. This sequence encodes CATSDGTGWDYNEQFF.

This clonotype has a single count. A much larger clone is a single base away; this may be a read error. The V call is TRBV12-3 or TRBV12-4, the J call TRBJ2-2; 8 bases agree with TRBD2. The CDR3 totals 16 residues. The chain's CDR3 is CAGSPSGGWSTGELFF. Here the CDR3 DNA reads TGTGCCGGCAGCCCCTCGGGGGGGTGGTCCACCGGGGAGCTGTTTTTT.

This clonotype has ten or more counts. V and J are TRBV6-1 and TRBJ1-5; no definite D call. CDR1 and CDR2 (germline): MNHNS, SASEGT. The V end was cut by 3 bases, the J end by 1 base, with 7 bases between. The CDR3 length is 14 residues. The CDR3 spells CASSDPPSNQPQHF. The CDR3 region has the DNA TGTGCCAGCAGTGATCCCCCGAGCAATCAGCCCCAGCATTTT.

In this sample, this clonotype turned up many times. The chain couples TRBV30 to TRBJ1-1, with unresolved D. The V gene's germline CDR1 is GTSNPN and CDR2 SVGIG (reference sequence). The CDR3 consists of 11 residues. V dropped 2 bases and J dropped 7 bases, with 8 bases sitting between them. DNA of the CDR3: TGTGCCTGGAGTAGCCAGGATGAAGCTTTCTTT. Residues: CAWSSQDEAFF.

The chain couples TRBV7-7 to TRBJ1-1; D is perhaps TRBD1 (6 bases). The CDR3 length is 15 residues. Germline CDR1 is SSHAT and CDR2 is FNYEAQ (reference sequence). The CDR3 loop reads CARDRRNRAHTEAFF. The CDR3 coding sequence is TGTGCTAGAGATAGGAGAAACAGGGCCCACACTGAAGCTTTCTTT.

The rearrangement uses TRBV9 and TRBJ2-3, with TRBD2 matching 7 bases. In germline, CDR1 is SGDLS, CDR2 YYNGEE. V gave up 1 base and J gave up 11 bases; unmatched junction bases: 7. The CDR3 runs to 13 residues. The DNA of the CDR3 is TGTGCCAGCAGCGTAAGCGGGACGAGAGAGCAGTATTTT. Translated, it gives CASSVSGTREQYF.

As to this clonotype: A much bigger clone sits one base away, suggesting this may be a read error. The CDR3 does not close with the conserved phenylalanine or tryptophan, likely indicating a read error. V usage is TRBV4-1 and J usage is TRBJ1-5; 9 positions match TRBD1. Losses at the gene ends were 4 bases for V and 7 bases for J; bases not matched to a gene: 5. The CDR3 has 14 amino acids. Looked up from germline, CDR1 is MGHRA and CDR2 is YSYEKL. CDR3 bases: TGCGCCAGCAGCCTGGGACAGGGTGGCCAGCCCCAGCATTCT. This sequence encodes CASSLGQGGQPQHS.

This clonotype was counted a single time. J is TRBJ2-3 and V is TRBV7-6; D call uncertain. Trimming pared 1 base from V and 0 bases from J, leaving 11 bases between. Germline CDR1 SGHVS, CDR2 FNYEAQ. The CDR3 extends over 16 amino acids. CDR3 amino acids: CASSLVATRSTDTQYF. CDR3 in DNA: TGTGCCAGCAGCTTAGTGGCTACCCGTAGCACAGATACGCAGTATTTT. The complete variable domain, with remaining parts taken from reference TRBV7-6 and TRBJ2-3, reads GAGVSQSPRYKVTKRGQDVALRCDPISGHVSLYWYRQALGQGPEFLTYFNYEAQQDKSGLPNDRFSAERPEGSISTLTIQRTEQRDSAMYRCASSLVATRSTDTQYFGPGTRLTVL.

The V gene is TRBV29-1, the J gene TRBJ1-1; 8 positions agree with TRBD1. V dropped 1 base and J dropped 0; count of bases not matched to a gene: 1. CDR3 length equals 14 residues. CDR1 SQVTM and CDR2 ANQGSEA come from the germline V gene. CDR3 in amino acids: CSVEGTGLNTEAFF. In DNA form, the CDR3 reads TGCAGCGTTGAAGGGACAGGGCTGAACACTGAAGCTTTCTTT.

As concerns this clonotype: Here the CDR3 omits its conserved ending phenylalanine or tryptophan, so a read error is the likely source. The DNA is left out, because the CDR3 cannot be placed on it with certainty; the CDR3 is given as TCRdb lists it. This rearrangement joins TRBV7-3 to TRBJ2-6. 8 amino acids form the CDR3, both terminal residues included. Per the germline V gene, CDR1 is SGHTA and CDR2 is FQGTGA. This CDR3 is CASSAGTS.

On this clonotype: At one of its ends the junction is not consistent with the germline gene, which may arise from a read error. The chain has TRBV10-3 and TRBJ2-5; possibly TRBD2 for D (7 bases). The CDR3 spans 12 residues. In germline, CDR1 is ENHRY, CDR2 SYGVKD. The CDR3 sequence: CASSRDRTAGHF. The DNA for the CDR3 is TGTGCCAGCAGTCGTGACCGGACAGCGGGACACTTC.

V is TRBV6-2 or TRBV6-3 and J is TRBJ2-1, with D perhaps matching TRBD2 (7 bases). This CDR3 has 16 amino acids. Trimming removed 2 bases from V and 3 bases from J, with 14 bases in between. Germline values: CDR1 MNHEY, CDR2 SVGEGT. The CDR3 DNA reads as TGTGCCAGCAGTTACAGTCCAGGGGAGGGCTACAATGAGCAGTTCTTC. Encoded protein: CASSYSPGEGYNEQFF.

This clonotype was recorded many times. J is TRBJ1-5 and V is TRBV12-3 or TRBV12-4, with 8 bases aligning to TRBD1. V dropped 5 bases and J dropped 5; count of bases not matched to a gene: 11. The CDR3 loop spans 16 amino acids. The CDR3 sequence: CASSPHTGGGDQPQHF. CDR3 DNA: TGTGCCAGCAGTCCACACACAGGGGGAGGCGATCAGCCCCAGCATTTT.

Remarks on this clonotype: The junction departs from the called germline gene at one end, perhaps through a read error. This chain connects TRBV19 to TRBJ2-2; 14 nucleotides align to TRBD2. The CDR3 is 15 residues long. Germline CDR1 is LNHDA and CDR2 is SQIVND (reference sequence). The CDR3 loop reads CASGLAGGSTGELLF. CDR3 coding DNA: TGTGCCAGTGGACTAGCGGGGGGATCCACCGGGGAGCTGCTTTTT.

This clonotype appeared a few times. J is TRBJ2-3 and V is TRBV6-2 or TRBV6-3; 10 positions match TRBD2. CDR3 length: 16 residues. In germline, CDR1 is MNHEY, CDR2 SVGEGT. J lost 4 bases, V lost 2 bases, and 6 bases had no gene match. The CDR3 spells CASSYGQRGGPDTQYF. The CDR3, as DNA: TGTGCCAGCAGTTACGGCCAGCGGGGGGGCCCAGATACGCAGTATTTT.

This clonotype was detected ten times or more. This chain uses TRBV13 with TRBJ2-3, with D perhaps matching TRBD2 (6 bases). The germline V and J ends were trimmed by 4 bases and 7 bases, with 12 bases remaining between them. Germline CDR1 PRHDT, CDR2 FYEKMQ (reference sequence). The CDR3 consists of 13 residues. The CDR3 DNA reads TGTGCCAGCAGCTCGACCGGGAGTAATACGCAGTATTTT. Translating gives CASSSTGSNTQYF.

This chain connects TRBV25-1 to TRBJ1-2, with 7 positions matching TRBD1. The CDR3 covers 15 residues. From germline, CDR1 is MGHDK and CDR2 SYGVNS. V lost 6 bases to trimming and J lost 5 bases; unmatched junction nucleotides: 12. The CDR3 here is CASRADRQKNYGYTF. In DNA, the CDR3 is TGTGCCAGCAGGGCGGACAGGCAGAAGAATTATGGCTACACCTTC.

This clonotype was recorded at least ten times. The chain carries TRBV12-3 or TRBV12-4 and TRBJ2-2; 10 bases align to TRBD1. J lost 7 bases, V lost 2 bases, and 4 bases had no gene match. There are 15 residues in the CDR3. The CDR3 loop is CASSLTDRGNGELFF. CDR3 DNA sequence: TGTGCCAGCAGTTTAACGGACAGGGGGAACGGGGAGCTGTTTTTT.

V gene TRBV7-2 combines with J gene TRBJ2-7, with D perhaps matching TRBD2 (5 bases). V was cut by 6 bases and J by 4 bases, with 13 bases left in between. The CDR3 covers 13 residues. Germline-derived CDR1 and CDR2 are SGHTA and FQGNSA. The CDR3 protein is CASSPGFTYEQYF. Here the CDR3 DNA reads TGTGCCAGCAGTCCGGGGTTCACATACGAGCAGTACTTC.